The 2 T cell receptor beta chains listed next were all sequenced from one sample in a study of blood T cell repertoires in COVID-19. Only in-frame clones appear in the TCRdb table, and some are missing; sequencing was by immunoSEQ multiplex PCR. Among approximately 81,000 clones listed, about four fifths were seen once. Sequencing input: peripheral blood. These receptors all come from a human donor in a cohort sampled during active COVID-19.

The J gene is TRBJ2-3, the V gene TRBV7-9; 11 nucleotides agree with TRBD1. Unmatched junction bases numbered 5, after V lost 5 bases and J lost 4 bases. From germline, CDR1 is SEHNR and CDR2 FQNEAQ (reference sequence). CDR3 length: 15 amino acids. The DNA of the CDR3 is TGTGCCAGCAGCGCGGGACAGGGGGTCGCAGATACGCAGTATTTT. It is translated as CASSAGQGVADTQYF.

The rearrangement links TRBV4-2 to TRBJ2-1; 10 nucleotides line up with TRBD2. The CDR3 has 17 residues. J was trimmed by 4 bases and V by 1 base; bases with no gene match: 7. Germline-derived CDR1 and CDR2 are LGHNA and YNFKEQ. CDR3 amino acids: CASSQALKRGGYNEQFF. The CDR3 region has the DNA TGTGCCAGCAGCCAAGCCCTAAAGCGGGGGGGTTACAATGAGCAGTTCTTC.